This TCR beta chain stems from a study of cytomegalovirus exposure and HLA in healthy donors (dated by TCRdb to about 2017). About the full investigation: In an earlier analysis of 587 of the donors, approximately 260 Gb of sequence data and approximately 100 million unique TCR beta sequences from roughly 180 million T cells were reported. The T cell repertoires of several hundred subjects were profiled by immunosequencing and related to cytomegalovirus serostatus. In an earlier analysis of around 540 of the donors, high-throughput TCR beta sequencing was used to judge whether each TCR beta V gene segment behaved as functional or pseudogenic. Four or five DR-DQ haplotypes were treated as single units for association and clustering because of strong linkage in the cohort. The genetic ancestry cluster associated with self-reported Caucasian donors included 80% to 90% of the 350 to 500 genotyped donors. To study patterns of TCR occurrence, a later analysis re-analyzed previously published TCR beta repertoires from around 660 donors and added high-resolution HLA genotyping. A separate validation cohort of roughly 110 different subjects was used in addition to the 666-subject first cohort. All discovery cohort repertoires had been generated on a single sequencing platform. Alongside the repertoire data, information on donor age, sex, ethnicity and CMV serostatus was compiled. The study aimed to test whether signatures of past pathogen exposure could be identified by cataloging public T cell receptors. An early release that covered fewer than 800 HLA-typed donors contained around 300 gigabases of sequencing data and 85 million to 100 million unique TCR sequences. Rather than using new phenotypic data, the later analysis identified candidate immune exposures from TCR beta sequences and from how often those sequences occurred across donors. The number of typed donors differed by locus: about 620-630 for A, B, C, DRB1 and DQB1; approximately 520 for DQA1; approximately 600 for DPA1; and 400 to 480 for DPB1. Among about 370 genotyped donors of the cohort, an average of around 220,000 unique TCR beta nucleotide sequences was sequenced per donor, of which about 18% were non-productive. A later genetic analysis took genome-wide SNP genotypes for about three fifths of the 666 donors and used that subset as a discovery cohort. Class I and class II HLA loci were covered by the typing at four-digit resolution. High-throughput TCR immunosequencing, statistical association of individual TCRs with disease status, and machine learning were combined to predict cytomegalovirus infection status. Summary of the overall study and its limitations: The classifier was reported to diagnose cytomegalovirus status with high specificity and sensitivity in both the original cohort and the validation cohort. Only TCR beta chains were sequenced in this cohort, and the absence of alpha or paired-chain data limited detectable features. Immune exposure information for the cohort was limited to CMV serostatus. Because the 87-base-pair reads could not distinguish some IMGT-functional V segments, including TRBV6-2 and TRBV6-3, those segments were excluded. Assigning TCR associations to individual alleles was difficult when HLA alleles, especially DR and DQ, strongly co-occurred. In a later analysis, HLA-associated TCR beta chains showed more clonal expansion and lower generation probabilities than non-associated chains that were equally common. In a later analysis, the rate of TCR association differed among HLA loci, with DRB1 alleles having the most associated TCRs and HLA-C alleles having the fewest. An association between a missense DCLRE1C variant and V-gene and J-gene trimming of TCR beta chains was found in a later genetic analysis and replicated in an independent cohort. The authors suggested that the approach could potentially be generalized to other disease states and immunological phenotypes. A later analysis found that most CMV-associated TCR beta chains appeared HLA-restricted, with HLA associations seemingly driven largely by CMV exposure. In a later analysis, several top co-occurrence clusters were reported to appear linked to parvovirus B19, influenza, CMV and Epstein-Barr virus. Presence/absence analyses assumed roughly uniform sequencing depth across donors, an assumption that may not hold. Because HLA typing was missing for some donors at each locus, association tests included only the typed subset. In a later genetic analysis, fewer N-insertions in productive TCRs were reported among donors in an Asian-associated ancestry cluster than the 666-donor mean. Correlated functional status among segregating V segments might reflect linkage disequilibrium, but an unknown experimental factor could not be ruled out. While some public TCRs were present in many individuals, most TCR sequences turned up only very rarely across donors. A further reported finding was that TCR beta sequences accurately predicted the HLA-A and HLA-B alleles for most subjects in the first cohort. Three of the identified cytomegalovirus-associated TCR beta chains were confirmed in vitro to be specific for cytomegalovirus antigens. The study gave a list of roughly 150 TCR beta chains associated with cytomegalovirus. In an earlier analysis of 587 of the donors, most TCR beta V segments appeared in productive rearrangements about 87% or about 30% of the time, broadly matching IMGT annotations. Because counts were too low, about 15 rarely observed V segments, including chromosome 9 orphons, were left out of the earlier analysis of approximately 580 of the donors. A cluster of highly shared sequence variants was judged likely to represent a technical artifact of the sequencing pipeline. A later analysis associated about 16,000 TCR beta sequences with specific HLA alleles at a false discovery rate of 0.05.

The cohort was made up of roughly 670 healthy bone marrow donors. Cohort members were all nominally healthy when sampled, although unrecorded immune exposures were likely present. The donor tested CMV seronegative, placing the donor among the 352 seronegative members of the cohort. A peripheral blood sample was collected from each donor, and TCR beta sequencing was performed on peripheral blood mononuclear cells. The Qiagen DNeasy Blood Extraction Kit was used to extract genomic DNA from the blood cell samples. From cysteine to phenylalanine, the CDR3 is 13 amino acids long. The entry retains the CDR3 DNA only, 39 bases that are in frame from base 1. The junction shows trimming of 5 bases on V and 8 bases on J, plus 15 bases between the germline ends. From the germline V gene, CDR1 is MNHEY and CDR2 is SVGAGI. Library generation was performed with the immunoSEQ multiplex PCR assay. The multiplex PCR relied on a mix of 60 forward primers for TCR Vbeta segments and 13 reverse primers for TCR Jbeta segments. Amplification of the CDR3 region of rearranged TCR beta genes was performed with a multiplex PCR assay on genomic DNA. Amplified TCR beta libraries were sequenced as 87-base-pair reads on the Illumina HiSeq System. Regarding the original processing steps: A later analysis counted some 80 million unique TCR beta chains across the 640 or so repertoires, and approximately 11 million of these chains were shared by at least two donors. Raw reads were error-corrected and collapsed into unique sequences by a nearest-neighbor algorithm in which closely related sequences were merged to remove PCR and sequencing errors. Alignment of CDR3 sequences to IMGT reference sequences was used to assign V, D and J gene segments. For a sequence to be retained, at least a six-nucleotide match to both a V gene segment and a J gene segment was required. A rearrangement counted as productive if the CDR3 had no stop codons and remained in frame with V and J, and every other rearrangement counted as non-productive. CDR3 was defined by IMGT convention, running from the second conserved V-encoded cysteine to the conserved J-encoded phenylalanine. Sequences without an unambiguous match to a single V gene segment were excluded from the earlier analysis of 450 to 750 of the donors. In an earlier analysis of approximately 550 of the donors, V segments were called functional above 56.7% productive rearrangements and were called segregating when the between-donor standard deviation exceeded 5%. To diagnose cytomegalovirus status from the catalog of TCR beta chain sequences, a statistical classification framework was built. In a later analysis, TCR nucleotide sequences were compared against IMGT/GENE-DB human TR gene sequences so that V and J genes could be assigned. Using the TCRdist pipeline, a later analysis assigned CDR3 sequences along with most-parsimonious VDJ recombination scenarios. In a later analysis, each TCR beta chain was defined by its CDR3 amino acid sequence together with its V-gene family, and reads without a unique V-gene family were excluded. As a way to deal with suspected cross-contamination and a sequencing artifact, a later analysis dropped nearly 600 nucleotide sequences that were highly shared and had low generation probability. A later analysis calculated a clonal expansion index for each public chain from normalized within-repertoire ranks of inferred template counts. In a later analysis, generation probabilities were computed with a VDJ recombination model fitted to out-of-frame rearrangements, and the resulting probabilities were checked against IGoR. In a later analysis, hypergeometric tests were used to score TCR-TCR, TCR-HLA and TCR-CMV co-occurrence, with a repertoire-size bias correction applied to TCR pairs. A later analysis estimated false discovery rates by permuting HLA or CMV assignments 20 times. In a later analysis, co-occurring TCRs were grouped with DBSCAN, and TCRdist sequence similarity was added when clustering was performed within HLA-allele-positive subsets. Co-occurrence clustering excluded repertoires with fewer than 30,000 or more than 120,000 public chains, plus five with anomalous nucleotide sharing. In TCRdb, the immuneACCESS table is reduced to in-frame sequences with V and J assigned. These tables do not hold every clone; where another copy was compared, an unresolved V gene accounts for under half, and the others remain unexplained. For V, J and clone size, that table is used; D and trimming come from the DNA. The table for this sample lists roughly 93,000 clones; approximately 80% of them were counted only once. The ten largest clones add up to about 3% of the sample.

Of note for this clone: Its antigen specificity is not known. No base qualities exist here, and no much larger clone lies one base off it.

The source material was PBMCs. In this chain, TRBV6-5 is recombined with TRBJ1-2; TRBD1 could be the D gene, as 6 bases match. The sequence came from a man aged 40-49 years in good health and CMV-seronegative. In nucleotides, the sequence is TGTGCCAGCAGTCCGGACAGCCGGTGGGGCTACACCTTC. This translates into CASSPDSRWGYTF.